This T cell receptor beta chain was identified in a study of OX40 agonist ivuxolimab in advanced cancers. Study summary: The dose-escalation group included hepatocellular carcinoma, melanoma, renal cell carcinoma and head and neck cancer.

CDR3 length: 14 residues. The V end lost 3 bases, the J end lost 2 bases, and 11 bases lay between the germline ends. Germline V lookup: CDR1 MDHEN, CDR2 SYDVKM. Study-level points and caveats: Expanded clones belonging to CD8+ T cells outnumbered, on average, those of CD4+. Both CD4+ and CD8+ T cell populations in blood had undergone clonal expansion by week 6 at 0.1 to 3.0 mg/kg.

Repertoires were generated with immunoSEQ multiplex PCR, while TCRdb's copy carries only in-frame clones and drops some. Among 70,000 to 90,000 clones, approximately 90% were seen once, and the ten largest hold roughly 8.6%. About this clone itself: Its antigen is unidentified.

Collection of blood occurred at baseline, at cycle 4 day 1, and at cycle 7 day 1. The chain couples TRBV28 to TRBJ2-7; possibly TRBD1 for D (5 bases). Sequencing was performed on CD4+ or CD8+ T cells sorted from blood, taken in a trial of the OX40 agonist ivuxolimab. This TCR came from an adult with an advanced solid tumor such as melanoma, head and neck, liver or kidney cancer. CDR3 coding DNA: TGTGCCAGCAGTTTTAGCAGGGCCACCTACGAGCAGTACTTC. Translation: CASSFSRATYEQYF.